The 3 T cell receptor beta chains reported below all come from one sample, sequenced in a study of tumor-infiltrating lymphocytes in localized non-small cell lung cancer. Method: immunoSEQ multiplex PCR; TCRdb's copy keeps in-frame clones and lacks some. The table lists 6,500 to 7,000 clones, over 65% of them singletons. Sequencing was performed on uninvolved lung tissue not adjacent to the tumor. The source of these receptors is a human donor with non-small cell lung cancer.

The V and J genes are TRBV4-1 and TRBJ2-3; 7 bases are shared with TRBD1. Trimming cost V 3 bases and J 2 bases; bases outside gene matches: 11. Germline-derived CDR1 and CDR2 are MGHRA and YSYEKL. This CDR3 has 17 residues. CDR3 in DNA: TGCGCCAGCAGCCATCCCGAAGGGGGCAGGTACACAGATACGCAGTATTTT. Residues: CASSHPEGGRYTDTQYF.

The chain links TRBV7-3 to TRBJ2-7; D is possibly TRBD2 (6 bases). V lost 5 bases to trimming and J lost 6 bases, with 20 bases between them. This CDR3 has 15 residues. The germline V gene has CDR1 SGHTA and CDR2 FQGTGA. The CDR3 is CASSPSGGLLAEQYF. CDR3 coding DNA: TGTGCCAGCAGCCCCTCCGGGGGACTCCTGGCCGAGCAGTACTTC.

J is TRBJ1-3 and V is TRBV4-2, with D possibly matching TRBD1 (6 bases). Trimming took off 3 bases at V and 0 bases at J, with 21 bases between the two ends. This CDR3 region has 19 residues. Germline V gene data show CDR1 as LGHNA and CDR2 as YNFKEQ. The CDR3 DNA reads TGTGCCAGCAGCCAGGACGGTGGACAGCCCCCGCTCTCTGGAAACACCATATATTTT. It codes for CASSQDGGQPPLSGNTIYF.